This is a list of T cell receptor beta chains from one sample in a study of cytomegalovirus exposure and HLA in healthy donors. Assay used: immunoSEQ multiplex PCR; TCRdb lists only in-frame clones, some missing. The sample shows about 140,000 clones, roughly 74% of them seen only once. The sample was PBMCs. These receptor sequences come from a man between 35 and 55 years old in good health and CMV-seronegative. Each CDR3 is given with its conserved first and last residue. The D gene is left open where the match is weak. The size of a clone is reported for some rows only, either as once, few or many, or as a class for expanded clones.

>TRBJ1-6|14|NA|TRBD1|TRBV23-1
CASSQVTGDSPLHF
TGCGCCAGCAGTCAAGTCACAGGGGATTCACCCCTCCACTTT
>TRBJ2-2|15|few|NA|TRBV5-1
CASSRQGLNTGELFF
TGCGCCAGCAGCCGACAGGGACTGAACACCGGGGAGCTGTTTTTT
>TRBJ1-1|15|NA|NA|TRBV5-1
CASSLEVAGRTEAFF
TGCGCCAGCAGCTTGGAAGTAGCGGGGCGAACTGAAGCTTTCTTT
>TRBJ1-1|14|NA|NA|TRBV28
CASSLVDSLERAFF
TGTGCCAGCAGTTTGGTGGACAGCCTAGAACGAGCTTTCTTT
>TRBJ1-4|15|once|NA|TRBV6-5
CASSYSPSSNEKLFF
TGTGCCAGCAGTTACTCACCAAGCTCCAATGAAAAACTGTTTTTT
>TRBJ2-1|19|NA|NA|TRBV21-1
CASSPGTSGGPSSYNEQFF
TGTGCCAGCAGCCCCGGGACTAGCGGGGGGCCCTCCTCCTACAATGAGCAGTTCTTC
>TRBJ2-7|12|NA|NA|TRBV19
CASSIGGYEQYF
TGTGCCAGTAGTATCGGAGGCTACGAGCAGTACTTC
>TRBJ2-1|20|NA|TRBD2|TRBV5-4
CASSSPEERGGVIGWNEQFF
TGTGCCAGCAGCTCCCCGGAGGAGCGGGGGGGCGTAATCGGTTGGAATGAGCAGTTCTTC
>TRBJ2-1|14|NA|TRBD2|TRBV5-4
CASSFSSGGFEQFF
TGTGCCAGCAGCTTCTCTAGCGGGGGGTTTGAGCAGTTCTTC
>TRBJ2-7|14|few|TRBD1|TRBV19
CASRSPDRLYEQYF
TGTGCCAGTAGAAGCCCGGACAGGCTCTACGAGCAGTACTTC
>TRBJ2-7|16|NA|TRBD1|TRBV4-1
CASSQGPGQGTYEQYF
TGCGCCAGCAGCCAAGGACCGGGACAGGGTACGTACGAGCAGTACTTC
>TRBJ1-2|14|NA|NA|TRBV7-2
CASSLYRTINGYTF
TGTGCCAGCAGCTTATATAGGACAATCAATGGCTACACCTTC
>TRBJ1-1|16|NA|NA|TRBV5-1
CASSLGGWAKGTEAFF
TGCGCCAGCAGCTTGGGAGGATGGGCCAAGGGGACTGAAGCTTTCTTT
>TRBJ1-1|12|NA|NA|TRBV7-6
CASSPQGAEAFF
TGTGCCAGCAGCCCACAGGGTGCTGAAGCTTTCTTT
>TRBJ1-2|15|NA|TRBD1|TRBV19
CASSIPRTGGYGYTF
TGTGCCAGTAGTATCCCCCGGACAGGGGGCTATGGCTACACCTTC
>TRBJ1-1|13|NA|NA|TRBV11-2
CASSFRTATEAFF
TGTGCCAGCAGCTTCCGGACAGCTACTGAAGCTTTCTTT
>TRBJ2-7|16|NA|NA|TRBV29-1
CSVEDLQGTVTSEQYF
TGCAGCGTTGAAGATCTACAGGGGACTGTAACGTCCGAGCAGTACTTC
>TRBJ1-5|15|NA|NA|TRBV7-6
CASSLVQGNNQPQHF
TGTGCCAGCAGCTTAGTTCAGGGGAACAATCAGCCCCAGCATTTT
>TRBJ2-1|16|NA|NA|TRBV7-2
CASSFPKVAWGNEQFF
TGTGCCAGCAGCTTCCCTAAGGTAGCGTGGGGCAATGAGCAGTTCTTC
>TRBJ2-7|11|NA|NA|TRBV18
CASSPHYEQYF
TGTGCCAGCTCACCTCACTACGAGCAGTACTTC
>TRBJ1-2|11|NA|NA|TRBV5-3
CARSLLYGYTF
TGTGCCAGAAGCTTGCTGTATGGCTACACCTTC